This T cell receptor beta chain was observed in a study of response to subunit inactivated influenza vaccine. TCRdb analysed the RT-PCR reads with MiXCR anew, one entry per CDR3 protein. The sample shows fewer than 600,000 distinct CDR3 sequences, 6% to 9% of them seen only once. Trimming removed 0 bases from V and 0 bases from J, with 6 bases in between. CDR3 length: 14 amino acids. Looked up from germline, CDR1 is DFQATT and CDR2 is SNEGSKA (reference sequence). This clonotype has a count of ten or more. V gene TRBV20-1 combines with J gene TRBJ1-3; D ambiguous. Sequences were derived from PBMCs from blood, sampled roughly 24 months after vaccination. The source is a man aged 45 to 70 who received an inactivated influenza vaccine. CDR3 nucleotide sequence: TGCAGTGCTAGAGATCCCAGCTCTGGAAACACCATATATTTT. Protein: CSARDPSSGNTIYF.